This T cell receptor beta chain derives from a study of beta chain features in type 1 diabetes. Study-wide context: Age and gender were similar between patients and healthy donors, as were cell yields.

What was sequenced were expressed TCRB transcripts, since all of the isolated RNA had been reverse transcribed. Clones were sequenced by immunoSEQ multiplex PCR, and TCRdb holds only the in-frame ones, with some missing. The sample lists around 300,000 clones, 8% occurring once. The CDR3 has 16 amino acids. V was shortened by 5 bases and J by 4 bases, with 20 bases between the two germline ends. Germline CDR1 LNHDA, CDR2 SQIVND (reference sequence). A note on this clone: The antigen remains undetermined.

Whole-study results and caveats: Moderate yet significant TCRB CDR3 shortening was seen in Type 1 diabetes patients in all four CD4+ subsets.

The V call is TRBV19, the J call TRBJ2-5; the D gene could be TRBD1 or TRBD2 (5 bases each). The receptor's source is a woman aged 18 to 35 in good health. Sequencing was done on a sample of central memory CD4+ T cells from blood. The CDR3 reads CASSPSYFPGPETQYF. The CDR3 nucleotides read TGTGCCAGTAGTCCAAGCTACTTCCCGGGACCAGAGACCCAGTACTTC.